The rows below give T cell receptor beta chains drawn from one sample of a study of T cell changes during pregnancy in multiple sclerosis. Libraries were prepared by immunoSEQ multiplex PCR; TCRdb keeps only in-frame clonotypes and omits some of them. The sample yields roughly 58,000 clones, approximately 92% seen once. The starting material was CD4+ T cells from peripheral blood mononuclear cells, obtained after pregnancy. All receptors come from a female donor in good health, enrolled as a control in a pregnancy study. The CDR3 runs from the conserved cysteine through the conserved F or W. The D gene is left open where the match is weak. The size field is filled for only some rows; it gives once, few, many or a size class.

j_gene: TRBJ1-5; abundance: once; v_gene: TRBV15; d_gene: NA; CDR3nt: TGTGCCACCAGCAGAGTAGCATATCAGCCCCAGCATTTT; CDR3aa: CATSRVAYQPQHF
j_gene: TRBJ2-6; abundance: NA; v_gene: TRBV5-1; d_gene: NA; CDR3nt: TGCGCCAGCAGCTTGGGGTTCATGGGCGGGGCCAACGTCCTGACTTTC; CDR3aa: CASSLGFMGGANVLTF
j_gene: TRBJ2-7; abundance: NA; v_gene: TRBV27; d_gene: NA; CDR3nt: TGTGCCAGCAGACAAACAGGAAGCTACGAGCAGTACTTC; CDR3aa: CASRQTGSYEQYF
j_gene: TRBJ1-1; abundance: NA; v_gene: TRBV6-1; d_gene: NA; CDR3nt: TGTGCCAGCAGTGAAGCCACCCCTCCTTCCGGCACTGAAGCTTTCTTT; CDR3aa: CASSEATPPSGTEAFF
j_gene: TRBJ2-1; abundance: NA; v_gene: TRBV14; d_gene: TRBD2; CDR3nt: TGTGCCAGCAGCTACGGGGGGACCGGCTACAATGAGCAGTTCTTC; CDR3aa: CASSYGGTGYNEQFF
j_gene: TRBJ2-2; abundance: NA; v_gene: TRBV6-6; d_gene: NA; CDR3nt: TGTGCCAGCAGGGCAGGGGCCTCGGCGAACACCGGGGAGCTGTTTTTT; CDR3aa: CASRAGASANTGELFF
j_gene: TRBJ1-2; abundance: NA; v_gene: TRBV2; d_gene: NA; CDR3nt: TGTGCCAGCAGGCCGCAGGGTTGGGGCTACACCTTC; CDR3aa: CASRPQGWGYTF
j_gene: TRBJ1-1; abundance: NA; v_gene: TRBV30; d_gene: NA; CDR3nt: TGTGCCTGGAGTTGGGGAGAGAACACTGAAGCTTTCTTT; CDR3aa: CAWSWGENTEAFF
j_gene: TRBJ2-1; abundance: NA; v_gene: TRBV5-1; d_gene: TRBD2; CDR3nt: TGCGCCAGCAGACCCTGGGGGACTAGCGGGGGGGCCCAAGGGAATGAGCAGTTCTTC; CDR3aa: CASRPWGTSGGAQGNEQFF
j_gene: TRBJ2-5; abundance: once; v_gene: TRBV5-1; d_gene: NA; CDR3nt: TGCGCCAGCAGCTTGGGAGATTTTAGCCAAGAGACCCAGTACTTC; CDR3aa: CASSLGDFSQETQYF
j_gene: TRBJ1-1; abundance: NA; v_gene: TRBV5-1; d_gene: NA; CDR3nt: TGCGCCAGCAGCTTCGACACCTCCTCAAGGGAAGCTTTCTTT; CDR3aa: CASSFDTSSREAFF
j_gene: TRBJ1-2; abundance: NA; v_gene: TRBV18; d_gene: NA; CDR3nt: TGTGCCAGCTCTCGAATAAGAGGGGGCTACACCTTC; CDR3aa: CASSRIRGGYTF
j_gene: TRBJ1-5; abundance: NA; v_gene: TRBV7-2; d_gene: TRBD1; CDR3nt: TGTGCCAGCAGCTTCGACAGGGAAAGCAATCAGCCCCAGCATTTT; CDR3aa: CASSFDRESNQPQHF
j_gene: TRBJ2-5; abundance: NA; v_gene: TRBV7-3; d_gene: TRBD1; CDR3nt: TGTGCCAGCAGCCTAGGGACAGGGGGCAGAGAGACCCAGTACTTC; CDR3aa: CASSLGTGGRETQYF
j_gene: TRBJ1-1; abundance: few; v_gene: TRBV7-9; d_gene: NA; CDR3nt: TGTGCCAGCAGCTCCTTGGGCCTGAACACTGAAGCTTTCTTT; CDR3aa: CASSSLGLNTEAFF
j_gene: TRBJ2-7; abundance: NA; v_gene: TRBV7-2; d_gene: TRBD2; CDR3nt: TGTGCCAGCAGCCCAGCGGGGGGATCCTCAGACGAGCAGTACTTC; CDR3aa: CASSPAGGSSDEQYF
j_gene: TRBJ1-6; abundance: NA; v_gene: TRBV27; d_gene: NA; CDR3nt: TGTGCCAGCAGTTTCGGGGAAGATAATTCACCCCTCCACTTT; CDR3aa: CASSFGEDNSPLHF
j_gene: TRBJ2-2; abundance: NA; v_gene: TRBV7-9; d_gene: NA; CDR3nt: TGCGCCAGCAGCTTGCCCACAGGGAACACCGGGGAGCTGTTTTTT; CDR3aa: CASSLPTGNTGELFF
j_gene: TRBJ1-3; abundance: NA; v_gene: TRBV29-1; d_gene: NA; CDR3nt: TGCAGCGTTGACCGCCAGACTGGAAACACCATATATTTT; CDR3aa: CSVDRQTGNTIYF
j_gene: TRBJ2-3; abundance: NA; v_gene: TRBV4-2; d_gene: NA; CDR3nt: TGTGCCAGCAGCCCTGGTTCGTTCGAGGCAGATACGCAGTATTTT; CDR3aa: CASSPGSFEADTQYF
j_gene: TRBJ2-1; abundance: NA; v_gene: TRBV5-1; d_gene: TRBD1; CDR3nt: TGCGCCAGCAGATTCGACCTGGGACAGACGGTTTATGAGCAGTTCTTC; CDR3aa: CASRFDLGQTVYEQFF
j_gene: TRBJ2-3; abundance: once; v_gene: TRBV25-1; d_gene: TRBD2; CDR3nt: TGTGCCACCAAGCGGGGGGGCACAGATACGCAGTATTTT; CDR3aa: CATKRGGTDTQYF
j_gene: TRBJ2-7; abundance: few; v_gene: TRBV21-1; d_gene: NA; CDR3nt: TGTGCCAGCAGCATGGGGCCTTCCTACGAGCAGTACTTC; CDR3aa: CASSMGPSYEQYF
j_gene: TRBJ1-2; abundance: NA; v_gene: TRBV5-1; d_gene: TRBD1; CDR3nt: TGCGCCAGCAGTCGGGACAGTGCTAACTATGGCTACACCTTC; CDR3aa: CASSRDSANYGYTF
j_gene: TRBJ1-2; abundance: few; v_gene: TRBV13; d_gene: TRBD1; CDR3nt: TGTGCCAGCAGCCGGGGACAGGTCTATGGCTACACCTTC; CDR3aa: CASSRGQVYGYTF
j_gene: TRBJ1-4; abundance: NA; v_gene: TRBV9; d_gene: TRBD1; CDR3nt: TGTGCCAGCAGCAGAATACAGGGGGTAAATGAAAAACTGTTTTTT; CDR3aa: CASSRIQGVNEKLFF
j_gene: TRBJ1-5; abundance: NA; v_gene: TRBV7-2; d_gene: NA; CDR3nt: TGTGCCAGCAGCTTCAGCAGCGTCAATCAGCCCCAGCATTTT; CDR3aa: CASSFSSVNQPQHF
j_gene: TRBJ1-5; abundance: once; v_gene: TRBV4-2; d_gene: NA; CDR3nt: TGTGCCAGCAGTAGAATACAGGGCGGGGGGGAGCCCCAGCATTTT; CDR3aa: CASSRIQGGGEPQHF
j_gene: TRBJ2-7; abundance: NA; v_gene: TRBV7-2; d_gene: TRBD2; CDR3nt: TGTGCCAGCAGCTTATCGGGTAGCGGGGTCTACGAGCAGTACTTC; CDR3aa: CASSLSGSGVYEQYF
j_gene: TRBJ1-3; abundance: NA; v_gene: TRBV5-1; d_gene: TRBD1; CDR3nt: TGCGCCAGCAGCTTCGGGACAGGTGACTCTGGAAACACCATATATTTT; CDR3aa: CASSFGTGDSGNTIYF
j_gene: TRBJ1-2; abundance: NA; v_gene: TRBV6-6; d_gene: TRBD1; CDR3nt: TGTGCCAGCATTCGAGACAGGGGGGGGAACTATGGCTACACCTTC; CDR3aa: CASIRDRGGNYGYTF
j_gene: TRBJ2-1; abundance: NA; v_gene: TRBV10-3; d_gene: TRBD2; CDR3nt: TGTGCCATCAGTGACGGAGCGGGGGGGCATCAGTTCTTC; CDR3aa: CAISDGAGGHQFF
j_gene: TRBJ1-1; abundance: NA; v_gene: TRBV7-6; d_gene: NA; CDR3nt: TGTGCCAGCAGCTTCGGACAGAGGAACACTGAAGCTTTCTTT; CDR3aa: CASSFGQRNTEAFF
j_gene: TRBJ2-7; abundance: NA; v_gene: TRBV30; d_gene: TRBD2; CDR3nt: TGTGCCTGGAGTGTTGCGGGGGGATCGTGGAACTTTTACGAGCAGTACTTC; CDR3aa: CAWSVAGGSWNFYEQYF
j_gene: TRBJ1-2; abundance: NA; v_gene: TRBV5-8; d_gene: TRBD1; CDR3nt: TGTGCCAGCAGCCTGACCGGGACAGCCGACTATGGCTACACCTTC; CDR3aa: CASSLTGTADYGYTF
j_gene: TRBJ2-7; abundance: NA; v_gene: TRBV28; d_gene: TRBD2; CDR3nt: TGTGCCAGCAGTCTTCATAGCGGGGGCCTCTCCTACGAGCAGTACTTC; CDR3aa: CASSLHSGGLSYEQYF
j_gene: TRBJ2-5; abundance: once; v_gene: TRBV19; d_gene: TRBD2; CDR3nt: TGTGCCAGTAGTATTCCGGCGGGGGGGCGGGAGACCCAGTACTTC; CDR3aa: CASSIPAGGRETQYF
j_gene: TRBJ1-2; abundance: NA; v_gene: TRBV18; d_gene: NA; CDR3nt: TGTGCCAGCTCACAGGACAAGACCTATGGCTACACCTTC; CDR3aa: CASSQDKTYGYTF
j_gene: TRBJ2-7; abundance: NA; v_gene: TRBV27; d_gene: NA; CDR3nt: TGTGCCAGCAGGAAAATAGGGGGCTCCTACGAGCAGTACTTC; CDR3aa: CASRKIGGSYEQYF
j_gene: TRBJ1-3; abundance: NA; v_gene: TRBV4-3; d_gene: NA; CDR3nt: TGCGCCAGCAGCCAAGGAGTTGGAGCGGAAGGAGGAAACACCATATATTTT; CDR3aa: CASSQGVGAEGGNTIYF
j_gene: TRBJ2-1; abundance: NA; v_gene: TRBV10-3; d_gene: TRBD1; CDR3nt: TGTGCCATTAGGGGATGGGGACAGGGGGAGGATGAGCAGTTCTTC; CDR3aa: CAIRGWGQGEDEQFF
j_gene: TRBJ2-6; abundance: NA; v_gene: TRBV7-9; d_gene: NA; CDR3nt: TGTGCCAGCAGCCGAGGGGACTTTGGGGCCAACGTCCTGACTTTC; CDR3aa: CASSRGDFGANVLTF
j_gene: TRBJ1-2; abundance: NA; v_gene: TRBV30; d_gene: NA; CDR3nt: TGTGCCTGGATTGATCCGGGACTCCATGGCTACACCTTC; CDR3aa: CAWIDPGLHGYTF
j_gene: TRBJ1-3; abundance: NA; v_gene: TRBV5-1; d_gene: NA; CDR3nt: TGCGCCAGCAGCAACACAGGGATCGCTACCACCATATATTTT; CDR3aa: CASSNTGIATTIYF
j_gene: TRBJ1-4; abundance: few; v_gene: TRBV4-1; d_gene: NA; CDR3nt: TGCGCCAGCAGCCAAGGGACAGCCCGTAATGAAAAACTGTTTTTT; CDR3aa: CASSQGTARNEKLFF
j_gene: TRBJ1-4; abundance: NA; v_gene: TRBV4-1; d_gene: TRBD1; CDR3nt: TGCGCCAGCAGACCGGGACAGGGGATCGAAAAACTGTTTTTT; CDR3aa: CASRPGQGIEKLFF
j_gene: TRBJ2-1; abundance: NA; v_gene: TRBV7-2; d_gene: NA; CDR3nt: TGTGCCAGCAGCACCGGACAGAGCTCCTACAATGAGCAGTTCTTC; CDR3aa: CASSTGQSSYNEQFF
j_gene: TRBJ2-5; abundance: NA; v_gene: TRBV18; d_gene: NA; CDR3nt: TGTGCCAGCTCACCAAACAGCCAAGAGACCCAGTACTTC; CDR3aa: CASSPNSQETQYF
j_gene: TRBJ2-7; abundance: once; v_gene: TRBV18; d_gene: NA; CDR3nt: TGTGCCAGCTCACCAGGCACAGACGAGCAGTACTTC; CDR3aa: CASSPGTDEQYF
j_gene: TRBJ1-4; abundance: NA; v_gene: TRBV11-2; d_gene: TRBD1; CDR3nt: TGTGCCAGCAGCTCCGGGACAGGATTGAAACTGTTTTTT; CDR3aa: CASSSGTGLKLFF
j_gene: TRBJ1-6; abundance: NA; v_gene: TRBV7-2; d_gene: NA; CDR3nt: TGTGCCAGCAGCCGTCCTAATTCACCCCTCCACTTT; CDR3aa: CASSRPNSPLHF
j_gene: TRBJ1-1; abundance: NA; v_gene: TRBV4-1; d_gene: TRBD1; CDR3nt: TGCGCCAGCACTAGACAGGGGTACACTGAAGCTTTCTTT; CDR3aa: CASTRQGYTEAFF
j_gene: TRBJ1-2; abundance: once; v_gene: TRBV27; d_gene: TRBD1; CDR3nt: TGTGCCAGCAGTCGGACAGGGGGCATGTATGGCTACACCTTC; CDR3aa: CASSRTGGMYGYTF
j_gene: TRBJ1-1; abundance: once; v_gene: TRBV15; d_gene: TRBD1; CDR3nt: TGTGCCACCAGCAGAGATCGACAGGGGACTGAAGCTTTCTTT; CDR3aa: CATSRDRQGTEAFF
j_gene: TRBJ1-2; abundance: NA; v_gene: TRBV6-5; d_gene: NA; CDR3nt: TGTGCCAGCAGTTACTCGGGATCAGGGAACTATGGCTACACCTTC; CDR3aa: CASSYSGSGNYGYTF
j_gene: TRBJ1-1; abundance: NA; v_gene: TRBV28; d_gene: NA; CDR3nt: TGTGCCAGCAGTCCGGCGGAGGGTAGGGGCACTGAAGCTTTCTTT; CDR3aa: CASSPAEGRGTEAFF
j_gene: TRBJ2-2; abundance: NA; v_gene: TRBV4-2; d_gene: TRBD2; CDR3nt: TGTGCCAGCAGCCGCCTCGATGGGGCTAGCGGGGACACCGGGGAGCTGTTTTTT; CDR3aa: CASSRLDGASGDTGELFF
j_gene: TRBJ1-1; abundance: once; v_gene: TRBV30; d_gene: NA; CDR3nt: TGTGCCTGGATCGGACGGGGGTCCCGGGAGGGGAACACTGAAGCTTTCTTT; CDR3aa: CAWIGRGSREGNTEAFF